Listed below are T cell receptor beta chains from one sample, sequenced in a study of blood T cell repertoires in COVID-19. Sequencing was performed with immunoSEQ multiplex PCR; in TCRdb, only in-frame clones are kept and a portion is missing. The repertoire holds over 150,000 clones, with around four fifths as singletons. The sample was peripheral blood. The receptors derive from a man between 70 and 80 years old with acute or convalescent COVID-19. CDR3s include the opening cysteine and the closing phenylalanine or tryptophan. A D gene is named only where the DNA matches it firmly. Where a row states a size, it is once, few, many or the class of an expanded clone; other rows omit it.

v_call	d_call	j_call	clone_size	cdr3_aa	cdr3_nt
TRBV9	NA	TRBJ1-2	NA	CASSAETGLDGYTF	TGTGCCAGCAGCGCCGAAACAGGGTTAGACGGCTACACCTTC
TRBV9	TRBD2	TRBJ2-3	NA	CASSVLAGRDTQYF	TGTGCCAGCAGCGTGCTAGCGGGCAGAGATACGCAGTATTTT
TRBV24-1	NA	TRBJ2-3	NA	CATSRDATDTQYF	TGTGCCACCAGCAGGGATGCGACAGATACGCAGTATTTT
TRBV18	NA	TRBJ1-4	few	CASSELQGSNEKLFF	TGTGCCAGCTCGGAGTTGCAGGGATCTAATGAAAAACTGTTTTTT
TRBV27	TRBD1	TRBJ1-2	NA	CASSLRDSYGYTF	TGTGCCAGCAGTTTACGGGACAGCTATGGCTACACCTTC
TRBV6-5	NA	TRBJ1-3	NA	CASNTDSSGNTIYF	TGTGCCAGCAACACGGACAGTTCCGGAAACACCATATATTTT
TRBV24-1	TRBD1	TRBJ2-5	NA	CATSGTGQGEETQYF	TGTGCCACCAGTGGGACGGGACAGGGCGAAGAGACCCAGTACTTC
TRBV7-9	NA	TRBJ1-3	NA	CASRLDSSGNTIYF	TGTGCCAGCAGACTTGACAGCTCTGGAAACACCATATATTTT
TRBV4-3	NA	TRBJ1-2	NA	CASSLEQVGYGYTF	TGCGCCAGCAGCCTAGAGCAGGTGGGCTATGGCTACACCTTC
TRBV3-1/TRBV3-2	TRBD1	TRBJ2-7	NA	CASSQGTASYEQYF	TGTGCCAGCAGCCAGGGGACAGCTAGCTACGAGCAGTACTTC
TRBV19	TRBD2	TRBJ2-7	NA	CASTPSGLAGGGYEQYF	TGTGCCAGTACGCCCTCGGGACTAGCGGGAGGGGGCTACGAGCAGTACTTC
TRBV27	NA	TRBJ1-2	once	CASSLSWGGGYTF	TGTGCCAGCAGTTTATCGTGGGGGGGCGGCTACACCTTC
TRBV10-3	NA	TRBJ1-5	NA	CAISEGGSNQPQHF	TGTGCCATCAGTGAGGGGGGGAGCAATCAGCCCCAGCATTTT
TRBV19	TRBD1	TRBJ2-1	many	CASSTKTGDNEQFF	TGTGCCAGTAGTACAAAGACAGGGGACAATGAGCAGTTCTTC
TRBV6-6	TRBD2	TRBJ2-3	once	CASIGTSRGIDTQYF	TGTGCCAGCATAGGGACTAGCAGGGGGATAGATACGCAGTATTTT
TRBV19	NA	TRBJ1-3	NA	CASSRRTDETGNTIYF	TGTGCCAGTAGCCGGAGGACAGACGAAACTGGAAACACCATATATTTT
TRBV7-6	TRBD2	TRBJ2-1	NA	CASSLDGTSAYNEQFF	TGTGCCAGCAGCTTAGATGGGACTAGCGCCTACAATGAGCAGTTCTTC
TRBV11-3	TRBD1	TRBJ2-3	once	CASSGTGGDTQYF	TGTGCCAGCAGCGGTACAGGGGGTGATACGCAGTATTTT